One and the same sample provided the 7 T cell receptor beta chains below, sequenced in a study of blood T cell repertoires in COVID-19. This table comes from immunoSEQ multiplex PCR, and its TCRdb copy is limited to in-frame clones, with some not included. This sample has about 110,000 clones, with about 88% found just once. Sequenced input: peripheral blood. The receptors shown here come from a human donor in a cohort sampled during active COVID-19.

The V call is TRBV29-1, the J call TRBJ1-1; D may be TRBD1 (5 bases). The V gene lost 5 bases and the J gene lost 4 bases, with 14 bases spanning the gap. Germline lookup yields CDR1 SQVTM and CDR2 ANQGSEA. This CDR3 has 13 amino acids. DNA of the CDR3: TGCAGCGTTCGTCGGGGGACCACCACTGAAGCTTTCTTT. Protein product: CSVRRGTTTEAFF.

The CDR3: CASSLGGGINEKLFF. The CDR3 coding sequence is TGTGCCAGCAGTTTGGGAGGGGGGATTAATGAAAAACTGTTTTTT. The rearrangement joins TRBV28 to TRBJ1-4; tentative D call: TRBD1 (6 bases). Germline-derived CDR1 and CDR2 are MDHEN and SYDVKM. The CDR3 covers 15 residues. V was trimmed by 3 bases and J by 4 bases, leaving 12 bases between them.

The genes are TRBV2 and TRBJ2-7, with a weak D call TRBD2 (5 bases). The CDR3 covers 13 residues. Germline CDR1 reads SNHLY; CDR2 reads FYNNEI. V was trimmed by 10 bases and J by 0 bases, leaving 13 bases between them. CDR3 residues: CATSEGHSYEQYF. The CDR3 DNA reads TGTGCCACCAGCGAGGGCCACTCCTACGAGCAGTACTTC. The full variable domain, with the rest looked up from reference TRBV2 and TRBJ2-7, is EPEVTQTPSHQVTQMGQEVILRCVPISNHLYFYWYRQILGQKVEFLVSFYNNEISEKSEIFDDQFSVERPDGSNFTLKIRSTKLEDSAMYFCATSEGHSYEQYFGPGTRLTVT.

The chain uses TRBV13 and TRBJ2-3, with 8 nucleotides matching TRBD2. V was pared by 3 bases and J by 1 base, with 3 bases of the junction left unmatched. Germline V CDR1 and CDR2: PRHDT, FYEKMQ (reference sequence). The CDR3 loop spans 15 amino acids. The CDR3 protein is CASSFGSGGTDTQYF. The CDR3 nucleotides are TGTGCCAGCAGCTTCGGTAGCGGGGGCACAGATACGCAGTATTTT.

V usage is TRBV4-1 and J usage is TRBJ1-5; 8 positions agree with TRBD1. Trimming cost V 1 base and J 6 bases; bases outside gene matches: 2. The CDR3 extends over 14 amino acids. Looked up from germline, CDR1 is MGHRA and CDR2 is YSYEKL. CDR3 sequence reads: CASSQGRGRQPQHF. In nucleotides, the CDR3 is TGCGCCAGCAGCCAAGGCAGGGGGCGTCAGCCCCAGCATTTT.

The chain links TRBV30 to TRBJ1-5, with TRBD1 matching 9 bases. The CDR3 spans 13 residues. J gave up 7 bases and V 0 bases, and 1 base lay outside the gene matches. Germline CDR1 is GTSNPN and CDR2 is SVGIG (reference sequence). CDR3 region: CAWSVTGGQPQHF. CDR3 in DNA: TGTGCCTGGAGTGTTACAGGGGGCCAGCCCCAGCATTTT.

The chain employs TRBV5-4 and TRBJ2-3; weak D call: TRBD2 (7 bases). This CDR3 contains 13 residues. Germline V gives CDR1 SGHNT, CDR2 YYREEE (reference sequence). The V end was cut by 9 bases, the J end by 4 bases, with 15 bases between. As DNA, the CDR3 is TGTGCCACCCGATCGGGGGGCCCAGATACGCAGTATTTT. Its protein product is CATRSGGPDTQYF.